This T cell receptor (beta chain) comes out of a study of vaccination and CD4 T cells after COVID-19. Whole-study results and caveats: The analysis of convalescent patients involved relatively few individuals and lacked early post-infection timepoints.

Scientists ran DNA taken from cultured CD4+ T cells through the Oncomine TCR Beta short-read assay for sequencing. The authors extracted genomic DNA from cultured CD4+ T cells. One entry per CDR3 protein, called by TCRdb with MiXCR from the PCR reads. The sample holds under 20,000 distinct CDR3 sequences, around 58% seen once. Documented treatment: approximately nine-day PBMC culture with coronavirus spike peptide pools or control peptides (ViraFEST assay). Recorded positive PCR dates fall between March and December 2020, preceding US Alpha, Beta and Delta variants. V lost 3 bases, J lost 2 bases, and 0 bases stayed unmatched. This CDR3 has 14 amino acids. Comment on this clonotype: What it binds is not known.

This clonotype originated in a human donor who had recovered from COVID-19. Sequencing was performed on CD4+ T cells from blood, cultured in vitro. This chain connects TRBV12-3 or TRBV12-4 to TRBJ1-5, with 8 bases aligning to TRBD1. The CDR3 DNA is TGTGCCAGCAGTTTGACAGGGGGCAATCAGCCCCAGCATTTT. Translating it yields CASSLTGGNQPQHF.